The 23 T cell receptor beta chains in this list originate from one sample, sequenced in a study of blood T cells in healthy people across ages. Primed by a sample-barcoded 5' primer and a J-beta primer mix, a second PCR proceeded for about 7 to 11 cycles. Each CDR3 protein gets one entry after TCRdb re-called the 5' RACE reads with MiXCR. The sample consists of around 1,900,000 distinct CDR3 sequences, about two fifths of them appearing once. Sequencing was done on a sample of blood. The receptors here all came from a human donor in good health.

This clonotype was seen once. DNA of the CDR3: TGTGCCAGCAGCCTAGGGGCCCGTCCGGCTCGAGTCTATGGCTACACCTTC. It encodes CASSLGARPARVYGYTF. J is TRBJ1-2 and V is TRBV5-6, with a possible D match to TRBD1 (5 bases). CDR3 length: 17 residues. Trimming took 4 bases from V and 4 from J, leaving 23 bases between them. CDR1 and CDR2 from the germline V gene are SGHDT and YYEEEE.

J is TRBJ1-2 and V is TRBV9; weak D call: TRBD1 (6 bases). Germline values: CDR1 SGDLS, CDR2 YYNGEE. The CDR3 spans 15 residues. With 0 bases removed from V and 2 bases from J, the gap between germline ends came to 11 bases. The CDR3 loop reads CASSVDRGQNYGYTF. In DNA, the CDR3 is TGTGCCAGCAGCGTAGACCGGGGGCAGAACTATGGCTACACCTTC.

V and J are TRBV6-6 and TRBJ2-1; either TRBD1 or TRBD2 may supply D (5 bases each). Per germline, CDR1 MNHNY and CDR2 SVGAGI (reference sequence). This CDR3 is 15 amino acids long. V gave up 2 bases and J gave up 2 bases, with 10 bases separating them. DNA of the CDR3: TGTGCCAGCAGTTACGGGTGGGGGACCTACAATGAGCAGTTCTTC. As protein: CASSYGWGTYNEQFF.

This clonotype appeared a few times. The genes are TRBV15 and TRBJ2-7; perhaps TRBD2 as D (7 bases). The CDR3 spans 14 residues. The germline CDR1 and CDR2 sequences are LNHNV and YYDKDF (reference sequence). The ends were cut back, 1 base at V and 6 bases at J, with 13 bases in the middle. The CDR3 nucleotides read TGTGCCACCAGCAGAGGAAGGGGGGGGTCCGAGCAGTACTTC. Amino acids: CATSRGRGGSEQYF.

The genes are TRBV4-3 and TRBJ1-1; no firm D call. This CDR3 has 17 residues. The germline CDR1 and CDR2 sequences are LGHNA and YSLEER. Trimming cost V 2 bases and J 5 bases, with 21 bases left between them. The CDR3: CASSQIYVTETGTEAFF. The CDR3 region has the DNA TGCGCCAGCAGCCAAATCTATGTGACGGAAACCGGGACTGAAGCTTTCTTT.

As for this clonotype: One end of the junction is discordant with germline, which a read error may explain. This chain's CDR3 is CASSLLGLAGGNGQFF. Here the CDR3 DNA reads TGTGCCAGCAGCTTACTGGGACTAGCGGGGGGAAATGGGCAGTTCTTC. This chain joins TRBV11-3 and TRBJ2-1; TRBD2 matches 15 bases. CDR3 size: 16 residues. Germline V gene data show CDR1 as SGHNT and CDR2 as YENEEA.

The chain combines TRBV12-3 or TRBV12-4 with TRBJ2-6, with D unresolved. The CDR3 consists of 17 residues. The V end lost 2 bases, the J end lost 0 bases, and 11 bases lay between the germline ends. The CDR3 sequence: CASSLFGDSSGANVLTF. CDR3 nucleotide sequence: TGTGCCAGCAGTTTATTTGGGGATAGCTCTGGGGCCAACGTCCTGACTTTC.

The table lists this clonotype with a few counts. This sequence joins TRBV2 and TRBJ2-1; perhaps TRBD1 as D (6 bases). CDR3 length: 11 amino acids. The V end was cut by 8 bases, the J end by 8 bases, with 10 bases between. Germline CDR1 reads SNHLY; CDR2 reads FYNNEI. CDR3 sequence: CASGEGDEQFF. DNA of the CDR3: TGTGCCAGCGGAGAGGGGGATGAGCAGTTCTTC.

This clonotype has a handful of counts. V gene TRBV7-2 combines with J gene TRBJ2-5; TRBD1 or TRBD2 may be the D gene (5 bases each). Between the trimmed V and J ends, which lost 5 bases and 5 bases, there was a span of 18 bases. The CDR3 totals 15 residues. Germline V lookup: CDR1 SGHTA, CDR2 FQGNSA. The chain's CDR3 is CASSPDGAAGETQYF. The CDR3 coding sequence is TGTGCCAGCAGCCCGGACGGGGCAGCTGGGGAGACCCAGTACTTC.

CDR3 nucleotides: TGTGCCAGCAGCCCCCACACGAATTCACCCCTCCACTTT. It yields the protein CASSPHTNSPLHF. The chain combines TRBV7-2 with TRBJ1-6, with D uncertain. Germline V gives CDR1 SGHTA, CDR2 FQGNSA. The CDR3 sequence is 13 residues long. V shed 5 bases and J shed 7 bases, with 9 bases lying between them.

This chain links TRBV3-1 with TRBJ2-1, with 7 positions matching TRBD1. V dropped 2 bases and J dropped 7; count of bases not matched to a gene: 5. From germline, CDR1 is LGHDT and CDR2 YNNKEL (reference sequence). There are 14 residues in the CDR3. DNA for the CDR3: TGTGCCAGCAGCCAAACAGGGGTAGGGAATGAGCAGTTCTTC. Its translation: CASSQTGVGNEQFF.

This clonotype appeared once. The chain couples TRBV4-3 to TRBJ2-2; D unclear. CDR3 length equals 14 residues. Trimming took off 3 bases at V and 6 bases at J, with 11 bases between the two ends. Germline lookup yields CDR1 LGHNA and CDR2 YSLEER. CDR3 residues: CASSQNPRAGELFF. CDR3 DNA sequence: TGCGCCAGCAGCCAGAACCCTAGGGCCGGGGAGCTGTTTTTT.

This clonotype appeared a few times. The CDR3 reads CASSSRRGTEAFF. The CDR3 bases are TGTGCCAGCAGCTCTAGACGGGGCACTGAAGCTTTCTTT. The genes are TRBV25-1 and TRBJ1-1; D is uncertain. From germline, CDR1 is MGHDK and CDR2 SYGVNS. The V and J ends lost 6 bases and 4 bases respectively, with 12 bases between them. The CDR3 sequence is 13 residues long.

This clonotype was recorded a few times. The gene calls are TRBV6-2 or TRBV6-3 and TRBJ2-1; TRBD1 might be the D (5 bases). Trimming stripped 7 bases from V and 6 bases from J, with 16 bases between. The CDR3 covers 14 residues. From germline, CDR1 is MNHEY and CDR2 SVGEGT. The CDR3 loop is CASTRGRAANEQFF. The CDR3 DNA follows: TGTGCCAGCACTAGGGGCAGGGCGGCCAATGAGCAGTTCTTC.

Written as DNA, the CDR3 is TGTGCCACCAGCACAGACAGGGAGTCCGATGAAAAACTGTTTTTT. It translates to CATSTDRESDEKLFF. The V call is TRBV15, the J call TRBJ1-4, with 7 nucleotides matching TRBD1. Trimming removed 4 bases from V and 6 bases from J; junction bases left unmatched: 8. CDR3 length equals 15 residues. Germline V gene sequence: CDR1 LNHNV, CDR2 YYDKDF (reference sequence). The whole variable domain, filled in from reference TRBV15 and TRBJ1-4, reads DAMVIQNPRYQVTQFGKPVTLSCSQTLNHNVMYWYQQKSSQAPKLLFHYYDKDFNNEADTPDNFQSRRPNTSFCFLDIRSPGLGDTAMYLCATSTDRESDEKLFFGSGTQLSVL.

This clonotype was seen only a few times. The rearrangement joins TRBV29-1 to TRBJ2-1, with D unclear. Trimming cost V 6 bases and J 0 bases, with 12 bases left between them. There are 14 residues in the CDR3. Germline-derived CDR1 and CDR2 are SQVTM and ANQGSEA. This CDR3 is CSVVRLTSYNEQFF. CDR3 sequence (DNA): TGCAGCGTCGTCAGACTTACCTCCTACAATGAGCAGTTCTTC.

The V gene is TRBV20-1, the J gene TRBJ2-7; maybe TRBD1 (5 bases). The CDR3 is made up of 14 amino acids. V was shortened by 3 bases and J by 2 bases, with 14 bases between the two germline ends. Germline CDR1 and CDR2: DFQATT and SNEGSKA (reference sequence). The CDR3 nucleotides read TGCAGTGCTAGTCCGTTGACAGAAACCTACGAGCAGTACTTC. Amino acid sequence: CSASPLTETYEQYF.

In DNA, the CDR3 is TGCAGTGCTCTAATGTCAGGGTACGTGGATCAGCCCCAGCATTTT. It yields the protein CSALMSGYVDQPQHF. The chain couples TRBV20-1 to TRBJ1-5, with D possibly TRBD1 on 5 matching bases. Trimming pared 5 bases from V and 5 bases from J, leaving 19 bases between. CDR1 is DFQATT, CDR2 SNEGSKA, per germline (reference sequence). The CDR3 spans 15 residues.

This clonotype was detected only a few times. This chain uses TRBV28 with TRBJ1-1; D may be TRBD1 (5 bases). The length of the CDR3 is 12 residues. The V gene's germline CDR1 is MDHEN and CDR2 SYDVKM. Between the trimmed V and J ends, which lost 5 bases and 7 bases, there was a span of 11 bases. In nucleotides, the CDR3 is TGTGCCAGCAGTGCTCCAGGGCGTGAAGCTTTCTTT. Its translation: CASSAPGREAFF. The whole variable domain, remainder taken from reference TRBV28 and TRBJ1-1, is DVKVTQSSRYLVKRTGEKVFLECVQDMDHENMFWYRQDPGLGLRLIYFSYDVKMKEKGDIPEGYSVSREKKERFSLILESASTNQTSMYLCASSAPGREAFFGQGTRLTVV.

This clonotype was seen a few times. At one of its ends the junction is not consistent with the germline gene, which may arise from a read error. CDR3 sequence: CASNQDRRSWRTEAFF. The CDR3, as DNA: TGCGCCAGCAACCAAGATAGGCGCTCGTGGAGGACTGAAGCTTTCTTT. The chain links TRBV4-3 to TRBJ1-1, with D unresolved. Germline V gene data show CDR1 as LGHNA and CDR2 as YSLEER. The CDR3 loop spans 16 amino acids.

The chain recombines TRBV12-3 or TRBV12-4 with TRBJ1-6; no clear D. The CDR3 totals 11 residues. Trimming took 5 bases from V and 18 from J, leaving 14 bases between them. In DNA form, the CDR3 reads TGTGCCAGCAGTCCTCGGTGGAGGGCCCACTTT. It codes for CASSPRWRAHF.

V usage is TRBV10-3 and J usage is TRBJ1-5, with 7 bases lining up with TRBD1. After removal of 2 bases from V and 0 bases from J, the junction contained 7 bases not matched to a gene. Germline-derived CDR1 and CDR2 are ENHRY and SYGVKD. The CDR3 runs 17 residues. In nucleotides, the CDR3 is TGTGCCATCAGTGAGACCCGGGACAGCAATAGCAATCAGCCCCAGCATTTT. Translation gives CAISETRDSNSNQPQHF.

At least ten counts were recorded for this clonotype. This chain uses TRBV29-1 with TRBJ2-7; TRBD1 matches at 10 bases. V was pared by 6 bases and J by 1 base, with 9 bases of the junction left unmatched. CDR3 length: 15 residues. Germline loops: CDR1 SQVTM, CDR2 ANQGSEA. The CDR3: CSVKRDRGRSYEQYF. CDR3 coding DNA: TGCAGCGTCAAGCGGGACAGGGGCCGTTCCTACGAGCAGTACTTC.